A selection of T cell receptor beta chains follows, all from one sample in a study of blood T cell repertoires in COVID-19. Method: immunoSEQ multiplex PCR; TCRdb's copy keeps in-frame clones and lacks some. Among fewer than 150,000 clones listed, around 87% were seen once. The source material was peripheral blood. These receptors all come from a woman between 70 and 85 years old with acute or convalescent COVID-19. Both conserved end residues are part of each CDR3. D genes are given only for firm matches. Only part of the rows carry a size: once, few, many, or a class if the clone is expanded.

CDR3nt: TGTGCCAGCAGTACTAGCGGGGGGACTAACACCGGGGAGCTGTTTTTT; CDR3aa: CASSTSGGTNTGELFF; abundance: -; v_gene: TRBV27; d_gene: TRBD2; j_gene: TRBJ2-2
CDR3nt: TGTGCCAGCAGCTCGACAGGGAAAAACATTCAGTACTTC; CDR3aa: CASSSTGKNIQYF; abundance: -; v_gene: TRBV11-2; d_gene: TRBD1; j_gene: TRBJ2-4
CDR3nt: TGTGCCAGTATGGGGACTAGCAGGGGCACCGGGGAGCTGTTTTTT; CDR3aa: CASMGTSRGTGELFF; abundance: -; v_gene: TRBV19; d_gene: TRBD2; j_gene: TRBJ2-2
CDR3nt: TGTGCCAGCAGACCAGGGGGTACAGAATATGAAAAACTGTTTTTT; CDR3aa: CASRPGGTEYEKLFF; abundance: -; v_gene: TRBV28; d_gene: TRBD1; j_gene: TRBJ1-4
CDR3nt: TGTGCCAGCAGTCCGCGGGGGTACGGAAACACCATATATTTT; CDR3aa: CASSPRGYGNTIYF; abundance: -; v_gene: TRBV6-5; d_gene: -; j_gene: TRBJ1-3
CDR3nt: TGTGCCAGCAGCTTCCTAGCGGGGGGTACCTACAATGAGCAGTTCTTC; CDR3aa: CASSFLAGGTYNEQFF; abundance: -; v_gene: TRBV3-1/TRBV3-2; d_gene: TRBD2; j_gene: TRBJ2-1
CDR3nt: TGTGCCAGCAGTGACCCCGGACAGGGGGATAATTCACCCCTCCACTTT; CDR3aa: CASSDPGQGDNSPLHF; abundance: -; v_gene: TRBV6-1; d_gene: TRBD1; j_gene: TRBJ1-6
CDR3nt: TGTGCCAGCTCACCACCGGTGCAGGGGGCTGGGTATGAGCAGTTCTTC; CDR3aa: CASSPPVQGAGYEQFF; abundance: -; v_gene: TRBV18; d_gene: TRBD1; j_gene: TRBJ2-1
CDR3nt: TGTGCCAGCAGCGTGGGGGGGGCAACTAATGAAAAACTGTTTTTT; CDR3aa: CASSVGGATNEKLFF; abundance: -; v_gene: TRBV5-4; d_gene: -; j_gene: TRBJ1-4
CDR3nt: TGTGCCAGCAGATTTCAGACAGGGAGCGGATGGGTTGGCTACACCTTC; CDR3aa: CASRFQTGSGWVGYTF; abundance: few; v_gene: TRBV7-2; d_gene: TRBD1; j_gene: TRBJ1-2
CDR3nt: TGTGCCAGCAGCCTTACTAGCGGGGTTAGCTCCTACAATGAGCAGTTCTTC; CDR3aa: CASSLTSGVSSYNEQFF; abundance: -; v_gene: TRBV5-5; d_gene: TRBD2; j_gene: TRBJ2-1
CDR3nt: TGTGCCAGCAGTTACCGATTTGGACAGGGCGGCTATGGCTACACCTTC; CDR3aa: CASSYRFGQGGYGYTF; abundance: -; v_gene: TRBV6-5; d_gene: TRBD1; j_gene: TRBJ1-2
CDR3nt: TGTGCCAGCAGTTCGCGGCCCTTATCCTACGAGCAGTACTTC; CDR3aa: CASSSRPLSYEQYF; abundance: once; v_gene: TRBV2; d_gene: -; j_gene: TRBJ2-7
CDR3nt: TGCGCCAGCAGCCAAGGTTGGGGTGCCTTTGAACAGGGAGCTAACTATGGCTACACCTTC; CDR3aa: CASSQGWGAFEQGANYGYTF; abundance: -; v_gene: TRBV4-1; d_gene: -; j_gene: TRBJ1-2
CDR3nt: TGTGCCAGCAGTGCCTACAGGACGTCTGGGGCCAACGTCCTGACTTTC; CDR3aa: CASSAYRTSGANVLTF; abundance: -; v_gene: TRBV25-1; d_gene: -; j_gene: TRBJ2-6
CDR3nt: TGTGCCAGCAGCTTCCTTGGGACAGGGGCCGGGGAGCTGTTTTTT; CDR3aa: CASSFLGTGAGELFF; abundance: -; v_gene: TRBV7-9; d_gene: TRBD1; j_gene: TRBJ2-2
CDR3nt: TGTGCCAGTAGTATCCACAAAAGCGGGGAGGGGGATACGCAGTATTTT; CDR3aa: CASSIHKSGEGDTQYF; abundance: -; v_gene: TRBV19; d_gene: TRBD2; j_gene: TRBJ2-3
CDR3nt: TGTGCCAGCAGCGAGCCCCCGACAGGGGTGGACTATGGCTACACCTTC; CDR3aa: CASSEPPTGVDYGYTF; abundance: -; v_gene: TRBV9; d_gene: TRBD1; j_gene: TRBJ1-2
CDR3nt: TGTGCCAGCAGCTTGGGAACAGGGGATCAGCCCCAGCATTTT; CDR3aa: CASSLGTGDQPQHF; abundance: -; v_gene: TRBV7-9; d_gene: TRBD1; j_gene: TRBJ1-5
CDR3nt: TGTGCCAGCAGTACAGACAGGGTGAATCAGCCCCAGCATTTT; CDR3aa: CASSTDRVNQPQHF; abundance: once; v_gene: TRBV2; d_gene: TRBD1; j_gene: TRBJ1-5
CDR3nt: TGTGCCAGTACCGTGATAGCGGGGGGGCCATTGTCTATCAATGAGCAGTTCTTC; CDR3aa: CASTVIAGGPLSINEQFF; abundance: -; v_gene: TRBV19; d_gene: TRBD2; j_gene: TRBJ2-1
CDR3nt: TGTGCCAGCAGCGAAGGACTAAACACTGAAGCTTTCTTT; CDR3aa: CASSEGLNTEAFF; abundance: -; v_gene: TRBV12-3/TRBV12-4; d_gene: -; j_gene: TRBJ1-1
CDR3nt: TGTGCCAGCAGCCCACAGGGAGTCGGCACTGAAGCTTTCTTT; CDR3aa: CASSPQGVGTEAFF; abundance: once; v_gene: TRBV7-3; d_gene: -; j_gene: TRBJ1-1
CDR3nt: TGTGCCAGTAGTATGCGACCCGGGAATCAGCCCCAGCATTTT; CDR3aa: CASSMRPGNQPQHF; abundance: -; v_gene: TRBV19; d_gene: -; j_gene: TRBJ1-5
CDR3nt: TGTGCCAGCAATCCCGGCGGGACCCACACCGGGGAGCTGTTTTTT; CDR3aa: CASNPGGTHTGELFF; abundance: -; v_gene: TRBV28; d_gene: -; j_gene: TRBJ2-2
CDR3nt: TGTGCCAGCAGCTCCGTATCGACAGGAATGGGCAATCAGCCCCAGCATTTT; CDR3aa: CASSSVSTGMGNQPQHF; abundance: -; v_gene: TRBV5-6; d_gene: -; j_gene: TRBJ1-5
CDR3nt: TGTGCCAGCAGTGGACGGGGGGGGGAAAAGACCCAGTACTTC; CDR3aa: CASSGRGGEKTQYF; abundance: -; v_gene: TRBV2; d_gene: TRBD2; j_gene: TRBJ2-5
CDR3nt: TGTGCCAGTAGTTCCACCCCGGGGGAGGGTCAGCCCCAGCATTTT; CDR3aa: CASSSTPGEGQPQHF; abundance: once; v_gene: TRBV19; d_gene: -; j_gene: TRBJ1-5
CDR3nt: TGTGCCAGCAGCTTATTAGCGGGTACCAGCACAGATACGCAGTATTTT; CDR3aa: CASSLLAGTSTDTQYF; abundance: -; v_gene: TRBV11-3; d_gene: TRBD2; j_gene: TRBJ2-3
CDR3nt: TGTGCCATCCCTCCCCCGCGGCTAGCGGGGGGCTTAAAAAGGGGCACAGATACGCAGTATTTT; CDR3aa: CAIPPPRLAGGLKRGTDTQYF; abundance: -; v_gene: TRBV28; d_gene: TRBD2; j_gene: TRBJ2-3
CDR3nt: TGTGCCAGCAGTTCGGACAGGGGCCCCCTCACTGAAGCTTTCTTT; CDR3aa: CASSSDRGPLTEAFF; abundance: -; v_gene: TRBV27; d_gene: TRBD1; j_gene: TRBJ1-1
CDR3nt: TGTGCCAGCACGTCCGACAGGCCCCGGACCGGGGAGCTGTTTTTT; CDR3aa: CASTSDRPRTGELFF; abundance: -; v_gene: TRBV6-5; d_gene: -; j_gene: TRBJ2-2
CDR3nt: TGTGCCAGCAGCTCCGACCACCAGCGTGGTAGAGCTGGCTACACCTTC; CDR3aa: CASSSDHQRGRAGYTF; abundance: once; v_gene: TRBV5-5; d_gene: -; j_gene: TRBJ1-2
CDR3nt: TGCGCCAGCAGCTTATACGGAGGGGAGACCCAGTACTTC; CDR3aa: CASSLYGGETQYF; abundance: -; v_gene: TRBV5-1; d_gene: -; j_gene: TRBJ2-5
CDR3nt: TGCAGCGTTGAACAGGGGGGAACTGAAGCTTTCTTT; CDR3aa: CSVEQGGTEAFF; abundance: -; v_gene: TRBV29-1; d_gene: TRBD1; j_gene: TRBJ1-1
CDR3nt: TGCAGCGTTGAGTCAGGGGTCTACACCTTC; CDR3aa: CSVESGVYTF; abundance: -; v_gene: TRBV29-1; d_gene: -; j_gene: TRBJ1-2
CDR3nt: TGTGCCAGTAACAGGGTGTGGACTGAAGCTTTCTTT; CDR3aa: CASNRVWTEAFF; abundance: -; v_gene: TRBV6-5; d_gene: -; j_gene: TRBJ1-1
CDR3nt: TGCGCCAGCAGTCGGGGAAGTAGCGGGGGTGCAAAGGAGACCCAGTACTTC; CDR3aa: CASSRGSSGGAKETQYF; abundance: -; v_gene: TRBV23-1; d_gene: TRBD2; j_gene: TRBJ2-5
CDR3nt: TGTGCCAGCTCTCGTGATGGAGGCGGGAGCACTGAAGCTTTCTTT; CDR3aa: CASSRDGGGSTEAFF; abundance: few; v_gene: TRBV18; d_gene: -; j_gene: TRBJ1-1
CDR3nt: TGTGCCAGCAGCCCCTCCGCTGACTTGGGCACAGATACGCAGTATTTT; CDR3aa: CASSPSADLGTDTQYF; abundance: -; v_gene: TRBV11-2; d_gene: -; j_gene: TRBJ2-3
CDR3nt: TGTGCCAGCAGTTACTCGGAGCCTAGGGGACAGCCCCAGCATTTT; CDR3aa: CASSYSEPRGQPQHF; abundance: -; v_gene: TRBV6-5; d_gene: -; j_gene: TRBJ1-5
CDR3nt: TGTGCCAGCAGCGTGACAGGGGATGGCTACACCTTC; CDR3aa: CASSVTGDGYTF; abundance: -; v_gene: TRBV9; d_gene: TRBD1; j_gene: TRBJ1-2
CDR3nt: TGCGCCAGCAGCCATAATAGCGGGGGCCTCTCACAAGAGACCCAGTACTTC; CDR3aa: CASSHNSGGLSQETQYF; abundance: -; v_gene: TRBV5-1; d_gene: TRBD2; j_gene: TRBJ2-5
CDR3nt: TGTGCCAGCAGCTTACGGACAGACGGGGAGCTGTTTTTT; CDR3aa: CASSLRTDGELFF; abundance: -; v_gene: TRBV7-9; d_gene: -; j_gene: TRBJ2-2
CDR3nt: TGTGCCAGCAGTTTTCCCGGGACAGGTAGCAATCAGCCCCAGCATTTT; CDR3aa: CASSFPGTGSNQPQHF; abundance: -; v_gene: TRBV28; d_gene: TRBD1; j_gene: TRBJ1-5
CDR3nt: TGTGCCAGCAGCCCCTCGGTTTACACCATATATTTT; CDR3aa: CASSPSVYTIYF; abundance: -; v_gene: TRBV12-3/TRBV12-4; d_gene: -; j_gene: TRBJ1-3
CDR3nt: TGTGCCAGCAGAACCGGACAGTCTCGGAACTATGGCTACACCTTC; CDR3aa: CASRTGQSRNYGYTF; abundance: -; v_gene: TRBV28; d_gene: -; j_gene: TRBJ1-2
CDR3nt: TGTGCCAGCAGCGTCCCCCCGGGACAGGGGGCCTATGGCTACACCTTC; CDR3aa: CASSVPPGQGAYGYTF; abundance: -; v_gene: TRBV7-9; d_gene: TRBD1; j_gene: TRBJ1-2
CDR3nt: TGTGCCAGCAGCCCTCAACTAGCGGGGTTAGAGCAGTACTTC; CDR3aa: CASSPQLAGLEQYF; abundance: -; v_gene: TRBV3-1/TRBV3-2; d_gene: TRBD2; j_gene: TRBJ2-7
CDR3nt: TGCGCCAGCAGCTTGGAACAGCTTAATTCACCCCTCCACTTT; CDR3aa: CASSLEQLNSPLHF; abundance: once; v_gene: TRBV5-1; d_gene: -; j_gene: TRBJ1-6
CDR3nt: TGTGCCAGTAGTATTGCGGTCAGCAACACTGAAGCTTTCTTT; CDR3aa: CASSIAVSNTEAFF; abundance: -; v_gene: TRBV19; d_gene: -; j_gene: TRBJ1-1
CDR3nt: TGTGCCAGCAGTTTATCGACAGGGAGATACTATGGCTACACCTTC; CDR3aa: CASSLSTGRYYGYTF; abundance: few; v_gene: TRBV28; d_gene: TRBD1; j_gene: TRBJ1-2
CDR3nt: TGCAGCGGCGGACAGGGAGGTCCCTATGGCTACACCTTC; CDR3aa: CSGGQGGPYGYTF; abundance: -; v_gene: TRBV29-1; d_gene: TRBD1; j_gene: TRBJ1-2